These 5 T cell receptor beta chains share one sample of origin, sequenced in a study of T cell responses to AZD1222 COVID-19 vaccine. The protocol was immunoSEQ multiplex PCR, while the TCRdb copy is restricted to in-frame clones and leaves out a portion. The sample yields fewer than 110,000 clones, about 93% seen once. The material sequenced was peripheral blood, taken on day 0 of AZD1222 vaccination. The source of these receptors is an adult in good health.

CDR3 sequence: CASSLGAGGGGNTIYF. The CDR3 coding sequence is TGTGCCAGCAGCTTAGGGGCAGGGGGCGGTGGAAACACCATATATTTT. J is TRBJ1-3 and V is TRBV7-8; 8 nucleotides agree with TRBD1. V lost 1 base and J lost 3; bases outside the gene matches: 5. CDR1 and CDR2 from the germline V gene are SGHVS and FQNEAQ. This CDR3 spans 16 amino acids.

This chain links TRBV5-4 with TRBJ2-5; D gene unclear. The CDR3 consists of 14 residues. Germline CDR1 SGHNT, CDR2 YYREEE (reference sequence). The germline V and J ends were trimmed by 4 bases and 5 bases, with 15 bases remaining between them. For the CDR3, the DNA is TGTGCCAGCAGCCAAACTCTTATCAGGGAGACCCAGTACTTC. Protein sequence: CASSQTLIRETQYF.

This clone has just a few counts. CDR3 region: CASSLRRRVSGNTIYF. The CDR3 region has the DNA TGTGCCAGCAGCTTACGTCGGAGGGTCTCTGGAAACACCATATATTTT. This chain links TRBV7-9 with TRBJ1-3; D not resolved. Germline CDR1 and CDR2: SEHNR and FQNEAQ (reference sequence). V was pared by 2 bases and J by 0 bases, with 11 bases between. The CDR3 spans 16 residues.

This chain uses TRBV6-5 with TRBJ1-1, with 8 positions matching TRBD1. The V gene's germline CDR1 is MNHEY and CDR2 SVGAGI. V lost 5 bases to trimming and J lost 5 bases; unmatched junction nucleotides: 7. CDR3 length equals 14 residues. CDR3: CASSRTGGPTEAFF. The CDR3, as DNA: TGTGCCAGCAGTAGAACAGGGGGTCCTACTGAAGCTTTCTTT.

The chain carries TRBV5-1 and TRBJ1-2, with D tentatively TRBD1 (5 bases). CDR3 length: 15 amino acids. V was trimmed by 0 bases and J by 1 base, leaving 10 bases between them. The germline CDR1 and CDR2 sequences are SGHRS and YFSETQ. In DNA form, the CDR3 reads TGCGCCAGCAGCTTGGAAGGGGCAGGTAACTATGGCTACACCTTC. As protein: CASSLEGAGNYGYTF. Full variable domain (outside the CDR3, taken from reference TRBV5-1 and TRBJ1-2): KAGVTQTPRYLIKTRGQQVTLSCSPISGHRSVSWYQQTPGQGLQFLFEYFSETQRNKGNFPGRFSGRQFSNSRSEMNVSTLELGDSALYLCASSLEGAGNYGYTFGSGTRLTVV.